This T cell receptor beta chain was sequenced in a study of blood T cell repertoires in COVID-19. Study context: Sample material is recorded as cDNA or gDNA derived from T cells, B-cell-depleted T cells, or PBMCs.

Clones were read by immunoSEQ multiplex PCR, and TCRdb kept only the in-frame ones, dropping some. This table has about 130,000 clones, around nine tenths appearing once. V dropped 1 base and J dropped 3; count of bases not matched to a gene: 6. This CDR3 is built from 15 residues. The V gene's germline CDR1 is GTSNPN and CDR2 SVGIG (reference sequence). This clone came up a few times. The J gene is TRBJ1-3, the V gene TRBV30; 7 positions match TRBD1. The TCR was taken from a man in his 60s with COVID-19, enrolled during active disease. The sample consisted of peripheral blood. Written as DNA, the CDR3 is TGTGCCTGGAGTGGGGGGACAGCCGATGGAAACACCATATATTTT. Translating gives CAWSGGTADGNTIYF.